What follows is one T cell receptor (beta chain) and its context. Its antigen remains unknown. In the PCR, 60 Vbeta and 13 Jbeta primers were used. TCRdb keeps only in-frame clones here, not all; method: immunoSEQ multiplex PCR. The table shows 90,000 to 100,000 clones, with approximately 60% occurring only once. The data were taken from a study of cytomegalovirus exposure and HLA in healthy donors. Study details: 81% of 350 to 400 genotyped donors fell in the Caucasian-associated ancestry cluster. Study-wide points: Analysis was carried out at a later point, and it linked a missense DCLRE1C variant to TCR beta V- and J-gene trimming. The dataset shows that most TCR sequences were rare, while some public TCRs occurred in many donors. Per published reports, the classifier diagnosed cytomegalovirus status with high specificity and sensitivity.

The length of the CDR3 is 16 residues. Trimming took 4 bases from V and 7 from J, leaving 21 bases between them. Germline V gene sequence: CDR1 SGHRS, CDR2 YFSETQ. The chain employs TRBV5-1 and TRBJ2-1; unclear D gene. Input material: PBMCs. The clonotype comes from a boy aged 10-17 years in good health and CMV-seropositive. The CDR3 DNA reads TGCGCCAGCAGCGGAAACGCGGCTTCGGCCGGGAATGAGCAGTTCTTC. It codes for CASSGNAASAGNEQFF. The variable domain in full, completed from reference TRBV5-1 and TRBJ2-1, reads KAGVTQTPRYLIKTRGQQVTLSCSPISGHRSVSWYQQTPGQGLQFLFEYFSETQRNKGNFPGRFSGRQFSNSRSEMNVSTLELGDSALYLCASSGNAASAGNEQFFGPGTRLTVL.